This T cell receptor beta chain was identified in a study of T-cell reconstitution after alpha-beta-depleted transplantation in children (dated by TCRdb to the mid-2010s). Describing the broader study: The study quantitatively tracked T-cell immune reconstitution after TCRalphabeta/CD19-depleted allogeneic hematopoietic cell transplantation in children using TCR repertoire profiling.

As regards this clonotype: Its binding antigen is unknown. Base qualities are missing; no much larger clone stands one base away.

Libraries were constructed by PCR. TCRdb lists the instrument as Illumina HiSeq 2500. TCR libraries were prepared with molecular barcoding, using unique molecular identifiers to normalize TCRbeta repertoire quantification. TCRdb trimmed the raw reads at Q25, called clones with MiXCR and kept productive beta chains. All rows with the same CDR3 protein become a single entry with the most common DNA and genes. This sample is represented by almost 500,000 distinct CDR3 sequences; 12% of them were singletons. More than 5.5% of the sample belongs to the ten largest clones. V is trimmed back by 4 bases and J by 0 bases, and the junction contains 6 bases that no gene match accounts for. Via the germline V gene, CDR1 is SGHDT and CDR2 YYEEEE. The cysteine opens and the phenylalanine closes a CDR3 of 16 amino acids. Just CDR3 DNA is preserved here, 48 bases in frame from base 1.

Here the chain combines TRBV5-6 and TRBJ2-4; TRBD1 matches 8 bases in the middle. The sequence was obtained from a human donor who donated a stem cell graft to a child with combined immunodeficiency. The source material was PBMCs from the stem cell graft donor, sampled from the stem cell graft. The CDR3 sequence is CASSARGPLAKNIQYF. The nucleotide sequence is given as TGTGCCAGCAGCGCCAGGGGGCCTCTAGCCAAAAACATTCAGTACTTC.